This T cell receptor beta chain was sequenced in a study of metastatic and nonmetastatic thyroid tumors. Whole-study context: A comparison of repertoires was made across blood and tumor or nodule tissue from malignant and benign thyroid patients. Findings of the study overall: Within blood and tumor, benign nodules reportedly had significantly lower TCR beta diversity than malignant thyroid tumors did.

Per the study methods: Variation in CDR3 across clinicopathological groups served as the basis for constructing a distant-metastasis classifier in papillary thyroid cancer. MiXCR was used by TCRdb to re-call the PCR reads. TCRdb's processing, not the authors', yielded these V and J calls. This sample has approximately 13,000 clones, with 12% found just once. This clone was seen many times. As yet, its antigen is unknown. Ahead of thyroid surgery, no patient had received treatment of any kind. Germline V CDR1 and CDR2: SEHNR, FQNEAQ (reference sequence). Trimming shortened V by 5 bases and J by 3 bases, and 23 bases separated the two germline ends. The CDR3 covers 17 residues.

The source material was blood. The receptor comes from a female donor with papillary thyroid cancer or a benign thyroid nodule (not recorded which). Some clones in this sample may be carry-over from other donors' samples. This chain connects TRBV7-9 to TRBJ2-7; D might be TRBD1 (6 bases). In DNA form, the CDR3 reads TGTGCCAGCAGCCATGAATTTACCGGACAGACAAACTACGAGCAGTACTTC. It yields the protein CASSHEFTGQTNYEQYF.